This TCR beta chain came from a study of CD8 T cells in Susac syndrome. The RNA, roughly 0.5 to 1 ug, was put through reverse transcription using random hexamers. TCRdb itself ran the immunoSEQ multiplex PCR reads through MiXCR, one entry per CDR3 protein. The sample yields 150,000 to 200,000 distinct CDR3 sequences, around 95% seen once. V was pared by 5 bases and J by 1 base, with 5 bases of the junction left unmatched. The CDR3 runs to 13 residues. The V gene's germline CDR1 is SQVTM and CDR2 ANQGSEA. This clonotype originated in a human donor in good health. The chain links TRBV29-1 to TRBJ2-7; 7 bases line up with TRBD1. Material for sequencing was CD4+ T cells from PBMCs. CDR3 sequence reads: CSVWDRNSYEQYF. The CDR3 coding sequence is TGCAGCGTTTGGGACAGAAATTCCTACGAGCAGTACTTC.